The 29 T cell receptor beta chains reported below all come from one sample, sequenced in a study of glioma-infiltrating T cells. The iRepertoire nested amplicon-rescue multiplex PCR amplified TCR alpha and beta CDR3s from RNA. Using its own MiXCR run on the multiplex PCR reads, TCRdb lists one record per CDR3 protein. The repertoire holds under 200,000 distinct CDR3 sequences, with 32% as singletons. The material sequenced was glioma tissue, nonneoplastic brain tissue, or PBMCs (not recorded which). The receptors originated from a human donor with low-grade glioma or glioblastoma, undergoing nonglioma brain surgery, or in good health (not recorded which).

This clonotype was seen at least ten times. This rearrangement joins TRBV20-1 to TRBJ2-7; D may be TRBD2 (5 bases). Trimming shortened V by 3 bases and J by 1 base, and 13 bases separated the two germline ends. The CDR3 length is 14 residues. Germline-derived CDR1 and CDR2 are DFQATT and SNEGSKA (reference sequence). CDR3 residues: CSASRDYPSYEQYF. CDR3 in DNA: TGCAGTGCTAGTCGCGACTATCCTTCCTACGAGCAGTACTTC.

This clonotype was seen a few times. The chain carries TRBV19 and TRBJ1-4; D is uncertain. Germline V gene sequence: CDR1 LNHDA, CDR2 SQIVND (reference sequence). V was pared by 6 bases and J by 0 bases, with 11 bases between. This CDR3 has 15 residues. CDR3 amino acids: CASSTLEATNEKLFF. The DNA of the CDR3 is TGTGCCAGTAGCACCTTGGAGGCAACTAATGAAAAACTGTTTTTT.

This clonotype was counted a single time. A single base separates this from a much larger clone, so it may be a read error. V is TRBV18 and J is TRBJ1-1; TRBD1 aligns across 7 bases. The germline CDR1 and CDR2 sequences are KGHSH and LQKENI. The CDR3 runs to 14 residues. CDR3 DNA: TGTGCCAGCTCACGCTGGGACAGACTTGGTGAAGCTCTCTTT. Its protein is CASSRWDRLGEALF.

This clonotype was detected ten times or more. The chain joins TRBV4-1 to TRBJ2-5; D might be TRBD1 or TRBD2, each matching 5 bases. V dropped 5 bases and J dropped 4 bases, with 11 bases sitting between them. CDR1 is MGHRA, CDR2 YSYEKL, per germline. The CDR3 contains 13 residues. The CDR3 DNA sequence: TGCGCCAGCAGCGGACGGGACGGAGAGACCCAGTACTTC. It translates to CASSGRDGETQYF.

The chain couples TRBV6-1 to TRBJ2-7; TRBD1 matches at 9 bases. J gave up 5 bases and V 6 bases, and 11 bases lay outside the gene matches. CDR3 length: 15 residues. The germline CDR1 and CDR2 sequences are MNHNS and SASEGT. The CDR3 DNA reads as TGTGCCAGCAGCCGGGACAGGGAATCCTACAACGAGCAGTACTTC. Protein product: CASSRDRESYNEQYF.

This clonotype was picked up a small number of times. This chain connects TRBV18 to TRBJ2-3; D gene unclear. Trimming took 6 bases from V and 0 from J, leaving 16 bases between them. Germline V lookup: CDR1 KGHSH, CDR2 LQKENI. This CDR3 region has 16 residues. The CDR3 here is CASSRQWEVSTDTQYF. The DNA for the CDR3 is TGTGCCAGCTCCCGTCAATGGGAAGTTAGCACAGATACGCAGTATTTT.

This clonotype occurred many times. This sequence joins TRBV11-2 and TRBJ2-7; D remains ambiguous. CDR1 and CDR2 from the germline V gene are SGHAT and FQNNGV. The V end was cut by 4 bases, the J end by 4 bases, with 14 bases between. The CDR3 is made up of 14 amino acids. CDR3 nucleotide sequence: TGTGCCAGCAGCTCAAGGACGGGCACGTACGAGCAGTACTTC. The encoded protein is CASSSRTGTYEQYF.

This clonotype occurred a few times. V gene TRBV30 combines with J gene TRBJ1-5; weak D call: TRBD1 (6 bases). This CDR3 region has 15 residues. Deletions cut 1 base from V and 4 bases from J, with 14 bases between. Germline CDR1 GTSNPN, CDR2 SVGIG (reference sequence). CDR3 in amino acids: CAWSAIGRGNQPQHF. As DNA, the CDR3 is TGTGCCTGGAGTGCGATAGGGAGGGGGAATCAGCCCCAGCATTTT.

This clonotype was recorded at least ten times. J is TRBJ1-5 and V is TRBV12-3 or TRBV12-4, with D maybe TRBD1 (5 bases). The CDR3 is 15 amino acids. The V and J ends lost 8 bases and 0 bases respectively, with 14 bases between them. This CDR3 is CASLRGVGSNQPQHF. Written as DNA, the CDR3 is TGTGCCAGCCTCCGGGGGGTCGGTAGCAATCAGCCCCAGCATTTT.

Comment on this clonotype: A much larger clone differs from this one at a single base, so this may be a read error. This chain joins TRBV20-1 and TRBJ2-5; 8 nucleotides line up with TRBD2. With 3 bases clipped from V and 5 bases from J, the junction kept 17 bases outside the gene matches. Per the germline V gene, CDR1 is DFQATT and CDR2 is SNEGSKA (reference sequence). The CDR3 contains 17 residues. CDR3 loop: CSASPGTRGPLAETQYF. Written as DNA, the CDR3 is TGCAGTGCTAGCCCGGGGACTAGAGGGCCTCTGGCGGAGACCCAGTACTTC.

This clonotype was observed at least ten times. This chain uses TRBV19 with TRBJ1-2, with 11 bases fitting TRBD1. The V gene end was trimmed by 3 bases and the J gene end by 4 bases; junction bases not matched to a gene: 16. CDR3 size: 19 residues. CDR1 and CDR2 from the germline V gene are LNHDA and SQIVND (reference sequence). In DNA form, the CDR3 reads TGTGCCAGTAGTATTGGGATCGGACAGGGGGCGCTTCATCCCTATGGCTACACCTTC. Translating gives CASSIGIGQGALHPYGYTF. The full variable domain, rest sourced from reference TRBV19 and TRBJ1-2, is DGGITQSPKYLFRKEGQNVTLSCEQNLNHDAMYWYRQDPGQGLRLIYYSQIVNDFQKGDIAEGYSVSREKKESFPLTVTSAQKNPTAFYLCASSIGIGQGALHPYGYTFGSGTRLTVV.

As for this clonotype: The junction does not match germline at one end; this may be a read error. This chain joins TRBV2 and TRBJ1-1; no firm D call. Germline loops: CDR1 SNHLY, CDR2 FYNNEI. The CDR3 consists of 12 residues. For the CDR3, the DNA is TGTGCCAGCAGTGTCGACAACAGTGAAGCTTTCTTT. It codes for CASSVDNSEAFF.

To note about this clonotype: A much larger clone sits a single nucleotide away, making a read error possible. The chain has TRBV25-1 and TRBJ1-1; tentative D call: TRBD1 (5 bases). Germline V gene sequence: CDR1 MGHDK, CDR2 SYGVNS. V was clipped by 0 bases and J by 5 bases, with 16 bases between them. The CDR3 runs 16 residues. The CDR3 loop reads CASSEYQEQGGTEAFF. The CDR3 DNA follows: TGTGCCAGCAGTGAATATCAGGAGCAGGGAGGGACTGAAGCTTTCTTT.

This clonotype was observed at least ten times. V is TRBV6-2 or TRBV6-3 and J is TRBJ2-5; no reliable D call. Germline V lookup: CDR1 MNHEY, CDR2 SVGEGT. V was trimmed by 5 bases and J by 5 bases, leaving 9 bases between them. The CDR3 spans 12 residues. CDR3 region: CASSPTRETQYF. DNA of the CDR3: TGTGCCAGCAGTCCGACCAGGGAGACCCAGTACTTC.

The sample holds many counts of this clonotype. The chain couples TRBV29-1 to TRBJ1-2; 9 positions match TRBD1. Germline lookup yields CDR1 SQVTM and CDR2 ANQGSEA. There are 13 residues in the CDR3. V shed 4 bases, J shed 3 bases, and the junction held 3 bases outside the gene matches. CDR3 sequence (DNA): TGCAGCGTTGGGACAGGGGAGGACTATGGCTACACCTTC. It encodes CSVGTGEDYGYTF.

The genes are TRBV12-3 or TRBV12-4 and TRBJ2-5; 7 bases line up with TRBD2. The CDR3 has 16 residues. V shed 6 bases and J 7 bases; nucleotides not matched to a gene: 17. The CDR3 loop is CASSVTAGTTKRTQYF. The CDR3 region has the DNA TGTGCCAGCAGCGTGACCGCCGGGACTACAAAACGGACCCAGTACTTC.

This clonotype has a handful of counts. This sequence joins TRBV29-1 and TRBJ1-2; no reliable D call. Trimming removed 2 bases from V and 1 base from J, with 8 bases in between. CDR1 is SQVTM and CDR2 is ANQGSEA in the germline V gene. CDR3 size: 13 residues. The CDR3, as DNA: TGCAGCGTTGAATGGTGGGATAACTATGGCTACACCTTC. It encodes CSVEWWDNYGYTF.

This clonotype has ten or more counts. The chain is built from TRBV19 and TRBJ1-5, with 7 bases matching TRBD1. Germline CDR1 is LNHDA and CDR2 is SQIVND (reference sequence). This CDR3 is built from 11 residues. CDR3 sequence (DNA): TGTGCTAGTGGAGGGGGCCAGCCCCAGCATTTT. Encoded protein: CASGGGQPQHF.

The CDR3 nucleotides read TGTGCCAGCAGCCCAGCGGGAGGAGTGAGCGAGCAGTACTTC. This gives the protein CASSPAGGVSEQYF. The rearrangement links TRBV4-2 to TRBJ2-7; 9 nucleotides align to TRBD2. The germline gives CDR1 LGHNA, CDR2 YNFKEQ. Germline trimming cut 4 bases from V and 6 bases from J; bases unmatched to any gene: 7. This CDR3 has 14 residues.

This clonotype was counted at least ten times. The V call is TRBV28, the J call TRBJ1-1; 8 nucleotides align to TRBD1. Per germline, CDR1 MDHEN and CDR2 SYDVKM. The length of the CDR3 is 14 residues. Trimming took 5 bases from V and 5 from J; bases not matched to a gene: 7. CDR3 loop: CASSQGDRITEAFF. The DNA for the CDR3 is TGTGCCAGCAGTCAAGGGGACAGGATTACTGAAGCTTTCTTT.

V and J are TRBV20-1 and TRBJ1-1, with D possibly matching TRBD1 (5 bases). Per germline, CDR1 DFQATT and CDR2 SNEGSKA (reference sequence). The CDR3 is made up of 16 amino acids. The CDR3 sequence: CSAPNKGQKLNTEAFF. CDR3 sequence (DNA): TGCAGCGCACCGAACAAGGGGCAAAAACTGAACACTGAAGCTTTCTTT.

On this clonotype itself: This may arise from a read error, as a much more abundant clone is one base away. V and J are TRBV4-2 and TRBJ1-2, with D unclear. The CDR3 loop spans 16 amino acids. CDR1 is LGHNA, CDR2 YNFKEQ, per germline. Here the CDR3 DNA reads TGTGCCAGCAGCCAAGAATGGACCCCCGAGAACTATGACTACACCTTC. This codes for CASSQEWTPENYDYTF.

As to this clonotype: This clone may be a read error of a much larger clone one base away. Because it lacks the conserved phenylalanine or tryptophan at the end, this CDR3 is likely a read error. The chain joins TRBV29-1 to TRBJ1-1; the match to TRBD1 covers 7 bases. This CDR3 contains 14 residues. With V trimmed by 5 bases and J by 1 base, 7 bases remained unmatched. Germline V CDR1 and CDR2: SQVTM, ANQGSEA. The CDR3 spells CSVLGGQTNTEAFS. The CDR3 DNA sequence: TGCAGCGTTCTGGGGGGACAGACGAACACTGAAGCTTTCTCT.

This clonotype was seen only once. The chain has TRBV20-1 and TRBJ1-1; D is ambiguous. V gave up 6 bases and J gave up 5 bases, with 10 bases separating them. CDR3 length equals 11 residues. Germline lookup yields CDR1 DFQATT and CDR2 SNEGSKA (reference sequence). The CDR3 DNA is TGCAGTGCCTGGGAGGAAACTGAAGCTTTCTTT. It specifies CSAWEETEAFF.

A remark on this clonotype: This clone may be a read error of a much larger clone one base away. The J gene is TRBJ2-7, the V gene TRBV18, with D unresolved. The V gene's germline CDR1 is KGHSH and CDR2 LQKENI. The CDR3 spans 12 residues. The CDR3 DNA reads as TGTGCCAGCTCGGGTAGCTCGTACGAGCAGTGCTTC. Protein sequence: CASSGSSYEQCF.

The sample holds many counts of this clonotype. CDR3 coding DNA: TGTGCCAGCAGCCCGATCGACAGACCAGATACGCAGTATTTT. Amino acid sequence: CASSPIDRPDTQYF. The gene calls are TRBV27 and TRBJ2-3; D may be TRBD1 (5 bases). The germline gives CDR1 MNHEY, CDR2 SMNVEV (reference sequence). CDR3 length: 14 residues. V was pared by 6 bases and J by 4 bases, with 14 bases between.

The V and J genes are TRBV11-1 and TRBJ2-1, with a possible D match to TRBD2 (5 bases). The CDR3 has 17 residues. V lost 5 bases to trimming and J lost 0 bases, with 17 bases between them. CDR1 SGHAT and CDR2 FQDESV come from the germline V gene (reference sequence). This CDR3 is CASSHPSLHGSYNEQFF. DNA of the CDR3: TGTGCCAGCAGCCACCCTAGCCTGCACGGCTCCTACAATGAGCAGTTCTTC.

This clonotype was seen repeatedly, ten times or more. V is TRBV6-2 or TRBV6-3 and J is TRBJ1-1, with a tentative D call TRBD1 (5 bases). Germline V lookup: CDR1 MNHEY, CDR2 SVGEGT. The CDR3 loop spans 14 amino acids. Trimming removed 3 bases at V and 3 bases at J, with 11 bases between. The chain's CDR3 is CASSYGAGYTEAFF. For the CDR3, the DNA is TGTGCCAGCAGTTATGGGGCGGGTTACACTGAAGCTTTCTTT.

A word on this clonotype: A single base separates this from a much larger clone, so it may be a read error. The J gene is TRBJ1-1, the V gene TRBV19; D unclear. The V gene's germline CDR1 is LNHDA and CDR2 SQIVND (reference sequence). The CDR3 covers 13 residues. The CDR3 region has the DNA TGTGTCAGTAGTATTTATATGAACACTGAAGCTTTCTTT. As protein: CVSSIYMNTEAFF. Combining the CDR3 with reference TRBV19 and TRBJ1-1 gives the whole variable domain DGGITQSPKYLFRKEGQNVTLSCEQNLNHDAMYWYRQDPGQGLRLIYYSQIVNDFQKGDIAEGYSVSREKKESFPLTVTSAQKNPTAFYLCVSSIYMNTEAFFGQGTRLTVV.